This T cell receptor beta chain was identified in a study of Graves' ophthalmopathy and Graves' hyperthyroidism (dated by TCRdb to 2016 to 2019). Regarding the complete study: Peripheral blood was collected before any treatment was given, at the time of initial diagnosis. The study used signatures of the TCR beta repertoire to tell Graves' ophthalmopathy apart from Graves' hyperthyroidism and to predict which patients would progress to ophthalmopathy. In total, approximately 130 blood samples were TCR-sequenced: approximately 42 ophthalmopathy, some 72 hyperthyroidism and around 17 hyperthyroidism-to-ophthalmopathy patients. A discovery set of more than 90 patients (43 ophthalmopathy, 57 stable hyperthyroidism) was enrolled to explore V-J signatures distinguishing ophthalmopathy from hyperthyroidism. The independent validation cohort included 18 to 20 hyperthyroidism patients plus 17 patients who later progressed from hyperthyroidism to ophthalmopathy. In five to seven hyperthyroidism patients, the T-cell repertoire of thyroid tissue was compared with the T-cell repertoire of blood. Once sampling was done, hyperthyroidism patients were given methimazole at a starting dose of 30 mg daily, while ophthalmopathy patients were given high-dose intravenous methylprednisolone. For training and testing, the 80 to 100 patients in the discovery cohort were randomly divided in a 7:3 ratio. Study-wide conclusions, independent of this receptor: In validation, the model predicted ophthalmopathy progression with about 70% sensitivity and around 72% specificity; around twelve predicted patients were CT-confirmed with GO in a median of approximately 6.5 months. The 13-signature model separated ophthalmopathy from stable hyperthyroidism with roughly 88% sensitivity and around 84% specificity in cross-validation, and 80%/75% in the test set. Most expanded thyroid clonotypes with frequency above 0.001 were also detected in blood, suggesting blood repertoires may reflect the thyroid immune response. Sample size was not statistically predetermined, and group allocation was not concealed from the investigators.

Note on this clonotype: No antigen is known for it. Base qualities are not recorded, but no much larger clone differs from it by a single base.

For repertoire sequencing, the TCR beta CDR3 regions were amplified from RNA transcripts. HTBI primers and the Qiagen OneStep RT-PCR kit were used in a first-round RT-PCR, which was followed by a second-round multiplex PCR, size selection and purification. The libraries underwent paired-end sequencing with 100 bp reads on an Illumina HiSeq2000. On the authors' methods: Reads were processed with SOAPnuke, discarding reads with adapters, uncalled bases, mean Phred below 15, or no exact constant-primer or identifier match. High-quality paired reads were merged with COPE v1.2.5. Clonotypes were defined as unique nucleotide sequences and were aligned to IMGT TRB V, D and J references using MiTCR v1.1. The analysis was limited to V-J combinations with a frequency above 0.0001, which together covered over 99% of the repertoires. For each V-J combination, a TCR clonal expansion and chaos score was defined as F50 clonal expansion divided by the chaos observed in the TCRdist matrix. Welch's t-statistics and random forest were used to reduce the features to some 13 V-J combinations, which were then used as input to a naive Bayes classifier. Thyroid-blood repertoire similarity was quantified with the Morisita-Horn index. TCRdb passed the public sequencing reads through fastp at Q25 and MiXCR, retaining productive beta sequences. A single entry per CDR3 protein holds the most common genes and DNA from its merged rows. TCRdb's processing, not the study's, gives the V and J calls here. The sample data list 350,000 to 450,000 distinct CDR3 sequences, and roughly 20% of these were observed just once. The ten most abundant clones make up roughly 3% of the sample.

Hyperthyroidism was defined as stable when no progression to ophthalmopathy occurred within 18 months of follow-up. The hyperthyroidism patients were 18 to 65 years old and newly diagnosed, with a disease duration of less than 2 months. Patients were excluded if they had other autoimmune diseases, uncontrolled infections, pregnancy or lactation. Clinical symptoms, serum thyroxine, TRAb, thyroid ultrasound and orbital computed tomography formed the basis of the diagnosis. PBMCs were isolated from about 9 ml of fresh peripheral blood by Ficoll-Paque density gradient centrifugation. Total RNA was extracted with Trizol reagent and quality-checked on an Agilent 2100 Bioanalyzer. This TCR was recovered from a woman younger than 30 with stable Graves' hyperthyroidism. Donor details come from another sample of the same person, matched by shared clones. The sequenced sample consisted of peripheral blood.

The CDR3 region has the sequence CASSSTGINQPQHF. The DNA sequence reads TGTGCCAGCAGTTCTACAGGAATTAATCAGCCCCAGCATTTT. The chain is encoded by TRBV12-3 or TRBV12-4 joined to TRBJ1-5; possibly the D gene is TRBD1, per 5 matching bases. V is clipped by 4 bases and J by 4 bases, and the sequence between their germline boundaries is 11 bases long. Measured from the cysteine to the phenylalanine, the CDR3 is 14 residues long. The read is trimmed to its CDR3 DNA, 42 bases read in frame from base 1.